This T cell receptor (beta chain) is drawn from a study of shared clonotypes between healthy human individuals. Splitting of CD4+ cells produced CD45RA+ naive and CD45RA-negative memory subsets. This CDR3 contains 17 residues. V dropped 5 bases and J dropped 6; count of bases not matched to a gene: 10. Germline V gene sequence: CDR1 SGHAT, CDR2 FQNNGV. The table came from immunoSEQ multiplex PCR; TCRdb's copy has only in-frame clones and leaves some out. The sample consists of around 1.4 million clones, approximately 98.5% of them appearing once. Input material: naive CD4+ T cells sorted from blood. Subset noted: CD45RA+ positively selected. The chain employs TRBV11-2 and TRBJ2-1, with 13 bases lining up with TRBD2. This receptor was taken from a man in his thirties or forties in good health. The CDR3 region has the DNA TGTGCCAGCAGCCGCCCGACTAGCGGGAGGAGCCGCAATGAGCAGTTCTTC. Translating it yields CASSRPTSGRSRNEQFF.